Sequencing of this TCR beta chain was carried out in a study of T cell clones after liver transplantation. Study details: Draws occurred before transplant, before withdrawal, and after complete or failed withdrawal.

Sequencing was performed with immunoSEQ multiplex PCR; in TCRdb, only in-frame clones are kept and a portion is missing. The sample carries some 15,000 clones, around 90% recorded once. Concerning this clone itself: The antigen is not known.

Study-level findings and limits: Rather than being deleted, graft donor-reactive T cells may have moved into the graft.

This TCR was recovered from a human donor who received a liver transplant. The source was CD8+ T cells from blood, collected before liver transplant.

The CDR3 sequence: CASSQVDNSPYEQYF. DNA for the CDR3: TGCGCCAGCAGCCAAGTAGATAACAGCCCCTACGAGCAGTACTTC. The V gene is TRBV4-1, the J gene TRBJ2-7, with D uncertain. Germline CDR1 and CDR2: MGHRA and YSYEKL. The CDR3 length is 15 residues. V was pared by 1 base and J by 2 bases, with 12 bases between.